This T cell receptor (beta chain) comes out of a study of T cells after posttransplantation cyclophosphamide. Assay: immunoSEQ multiplex PCR; the TCRdb copy retains only in-frame clones and omits some. The sample carries under 75,000 clones, 93% recorded once. Germline CDR1 MNHNS, CDR2 SASEGT. V lost 6 bases, J lost 0 bases, and 6 bases stayed unmatched. This CDR3 contains 15 residues. The TCR sequence derives from a woman in her twenties or thirties in good health and a related stem cell transplant donor. This chain uses TRBV6-1 with TRBJ2-3; 7 bases map to TRBD1. Sequenced sample: PBMCs. CDR3 sequence reads: CASRRQGSSTDTQYF. For the CDR3, the DNA is TGTGCCAGCAGACGACAGGGCTCTAGCACAGATACGCAGTATTTT.